Each of the 31 T cell receptor beta chains below was sequenced from the same sample in a study of blood T cell repertoires in COVID-19. Using immunoSEQ multiplex PCR, the repertoire was profiled, and TCRdb retains in-frame clones only, with some absent. The data contain some 180,000 clones, around 81% of them singletons. Source material: peripheral blood. The receptors stem from a woman older than 75 with COVID-19, enrolled during active disease.

This sequence joins TRBV6-6 and TRBJ2-7, with D perhaps matching TRBD2 (5 bases). V lost 4 bases, J lost 7 bases, and 14 bases lay in between. CDR1 MNHNY and CDR2 SVGAGI come from the germline V gene (reference sequence). This CDR3 has 13 amino acids. This CDR3 reads CASSSLGPGEQYF. CDR3 sequence (DNA): TGTGCCAGCAGTTCCCTGGGCCCGGGGGAGCAGTACTTC.

The gene calls are TRBV6-5 and TRBJ2-4, with TRBD1 matching 10 bases. The CDR3 spans 15 residues. The ends lost 6 bases at V and 7 bases at J; junction bases unmatched: 9. Germline assignment: CDR1 MNHEY and CDR2 SVGAGI. CDR3 in amino acids: CASSPSGTGVNIQYF. The DNA for the CDR3 is TGTGCCAGCAGCCCCTCAGGGACAGGGGTTAACATTCAGTACTTC.

The rearrangement uses TRBV7-9 and TRBJ1-5; a weak D match, TRBD1 (5 bases). From germline, CDR1 is SEHNR and CDR2 FQNEAQ (reference sequence). Trimming left V 1 base short and J 2 bases short, with 9 bases between. The CDR3 has 15 amino acids. CDR3 amino acids: CASSLGRVGNQPQHF. The CDR3, as DNA: TGTGCCAGCAGCTTAGGCAGGGTTGGCAATCAGCCCCAGCATTTT.

The rearrangement joins TRBV15 to TRBJ1-5, with TRBD1 identical over 7 bases. J lost 5 bases, V lost 5 bases, and 12 bases had no gene match. CDR1 LNHNV and CDR2 YYDKDF come from the germline V gene (reference sequence). The CDR3 has 16 residues. The CDR3 region is CATSGTLQGRDQPQHF. In nucleotides, the CDR3 is TGTGCCACCAGCGGGACCCTACAGGGGCGCGATCAGCCCCAGCATTTT.

This chain uses TRBV7-8 with TRBJ2-5; the D is unclear. The length of the CDR3 is 13 residues. Looked up from germline, CDR1 is SGHVS and CDR2 is FQNEAQ. Trimming took off 4 bases at V and 5 bases at J, with 11 bases between the two ends. DNA for the CDR3: TGTGCCAGCAGCTCCCAGGTCGTGGAGACCCAGTACTTC. It encodes CASSSQVVETQYF.

V gene TRBV12-5 combines with J gene TRBJ1-5, with D unclear. Germline CDR1 is LGHNT and CDR2 is FRNRAP. This CDR3 comprises 11 residues. The germline V and J ends were trimmed by 6 bases and 7 bases, with 7 bases remaining between them. The DNA for the CDR3 is TGTGCTAGTGGGAGGGAGCAGCCCCAGCATTTT. It yields the protein CASGREQPQHF.

The chain has TRBV25-1 and TRBJ1-5; 7 nucleotides line up with TRBD1. V shed 4 bases, J shed 7 bases, and the junction held 4 bases outside the gene matches. CDR3 size: 13 residues. CDR1 MGHDK and CDR2 SYGVNS come from the germline V gene. CDR3 DNA sequence: TGTGCCAGCAGTGCGACAGGGTGGCAGCCCCAGCATTTT. Protein: CASSATGWQPQHF.

The V gene is TRBV6-4, the J gene TRBJ2-3; 9 bases fit TRBD2. Per germline, CDR1 MRHNA and CDR2 SNTAGT. After removal of 4 bases from V and 2 bases from J, the junction contained 4 bases not matched to a gene. There are 15 residues in the CDR3. The CDR3 nucleotides are TGTGCCAGCAGTGCCGGACTAGCGCCCACAGATACGCAGTATTTT. Its translation: CASSAGLAPTDTQYF.

The chain couples TRBV28 to TRBJ1-1, with 7 nucleotides matching TRBD1. From germline, CDR1 is MDHEN and CDR2 SYDVKM. The V segment lost 6 bases and the J segment 7 bases; nucleotides outside the gene matches: 8. The CDR3 covers 13 residues. The chain's CDR3 is CASSVDRRIEAFF. The CDR3, as DNA: TGTGCCAGCAGCGTGGACAGGAGAATTGAAGCTTTCTTT.

The genes are TRBV3-1 (or the pseudogene TRBV3-2) and TRBJ2-5; possible D gene TRBD1, 6 bases. Trimming left V 3 bases short and J 3 bases short, with 11 bases between. The CDR3 covers 14 residues. The germline V gene encodes CDR1 LGHDT and CDR2 YNNKEL (reference sequence). The CDR3 spells CASSQDRVEETQYF. CDR3 sequence (DNA): TGTGCCAGCAGCCAGGACAGAGTCGAAGAGACCCAGTACTTC.

The chain links TRBV2 to TRBJ1-2; possibly TRBD1 for D (6 bases). The CDR3 is made up of 15 amino acids. The germline V gene has CDR1 SNHLY and CDR2 FYNNEI. The V and J ends lost 6 bases and 6 bases respectively, with 20 bases between them. As DNA, the CDR3 is TGTGCCAGCAGCCTTCTGACAGGTTCTGAGGATGGCTACACCTTC. Its translation is CASSLLTGSEDGYTF.

The chain is built from TRBV3-1 (or the pseudogene TRBV3-2) and TRBJ2-7; TRBD2 matches 8 bases. With 4 bases clipped from V and 2 bases from J, the junction kept 7 bases outside the gene matches. Per the germline V gene, CDR1 is LGHDT and CDR2 is YNNKEL (reference sequence). The CDR3 is 15 residues long. CDR3 loop: CASSLAGGPTYEQYF. The DNA of the CDR3 is TGTGCCAGCAGCCTGGCGGGGGGACCTACCTACGAGCAGTACTTC.

This clone was observed once. This sequence joins TRBV12-3 or TRBV12-4 and TRBJ1-2; TRBD1 agrees at 9 bases. J lost 6 bases, V lost 6 bases, and 2 bases had no gene match. There are 12 residues in the CDR3. CDR3 residues: CASSNRGHGYTF. CDR3 in DNA: TGTGCCAGCAGCAACAGGGGGCATGGCTACACCTTC.

This rearrangement joins TRBV1 to TRBJ2-3; the table's D call of TRBD2 was not tested on the DNA. TRBV1 is a documented pseudogene. The length of the CDR3 is 21 residues. The CDR3 spells CTSSHGFTGTSGGFSTDTQYF. CDR3 in DNA: TGCACCAGCAGCCATGGCTTCACCGGGACTAGCGGGGGTTTTAGCACAGATACGCAGTATTTT.

This CDR3 is CASSPNRATNEKLFF. DNA of the CDR3: TGCGCCAGCAGCCCGAACAGAGCAACTAATGAAAAACTGTTTTTT. V and J are TRBV5-1 and TRBJ1-4, with unresolved D. The CDR3 consists of 15 residues. Germline-derived CDR1 and CDR2 are SGHRS and YFSETQ. V was pared by 4 bases and J by 0 bases, with 10 bases between.

This clone was observed a handful of times. The chain is built from TRBV28 and TRBJ1-6; maybe TRBD1 (5 bases). This CDR3 comprises 14 residues. The germline V gene encodes CDR1 MDHEN and CDR2 SYDVKM. V lost 8 bases, J lost 8 bases, and 16 bases lay in between. The CDR3 bases are TGTGCCAGCTCCGCGGGACGGGGACATTCACCCCTCCACTTT. Protein: CASSAGRGHSPLHF.

The chain couples TRBV15 to TRBJ1-4; 8 bases fit TRBD1. This CDR3 is 14 amino acids long. The V and J ends lost 3 bases and 8 bases, in that order; junction bases with no gene match: 5. CDR1 LNHNV and CDR2 YYDKDF come from the germline V gene (reference sequence). The CDR3 reads CATSRAGGREKLFF. Written as DNA, the CDR3 is TGTGCCACCAGCAGGGCAGGGGGCCGGGAAAAACTGTTTTTT.

V usage is TRBV7-6 and J usage is TRBJ1-1; TRBD1 is a possible D gene (6 bases). The CDR3 runs to 14 residues. The ends were cut back, 1 base at V and 6 bases at J, with 12 bases in the middle. Germline CDR1 is SGHVS and CDR2 is FNYEAQ. The chain's CDR3 is CASSLVHRAAEAFF. In DNA form, the CDR3 reads TGTGCCAGCAGCTTAGTCCACAGGGCAGCTGAAGCTTTCTTT.

The rearrangement joins TRBV27 to TRBJ2-2; 7 bases agree with TRBD2. CDR1 and CDR2 (germline): MNHEY, SMNVEV (reference sequence). The CDR3 sequence is 16 residues long. Germline trimming cut 3 bases from V and 1 base from J; bases unmatched to any gene: 5. CDR3 sequence (DNA): TGTGCCAGCAGTTTTGGGGGAGGGATGAACACCGGGGAGCTGTTTTTT. It specifies CASSFGGGMNTGELFF.

The chain employs TRBV7-2 and TRBJ2-2, with D tentatively TRBD2 (6 bases). The CDR3 runs 14 residues. With 4 bases removed from V and 7 bases from J, the gap between germline ends came to 13 bases. Germline values: CDR1 SGHTA, CDR2 FQGNSA. DNA for the CDR3: TGTGCCAGCAGCTCGCAGACTAGGGGCGGGGAGCTGTTTTTT. This encodes CASSSQTRGGELFF.

This chain connects TRBV6-5 to TRBJ2-5; 7 positions agree with TRBD1. The CDR3 is 13 amino acids. Losses at the gene ends were 6 bases for V and 0 bases for J; bases not matched to a gene: 1. The germline V gene has CDR1 MNHEY and CDR2 SVGAGI. The CDR3 sequence is CASRQGYQETQYF. CDR3 sequence (DNA): TGTGCCAGCAGACAGGGGTACCAAGAGACCCAGTACTTC.

The genes are TRBV19 and TRBJ1-1; weak D call: TRBD1 (5 bases). Germline-derived CDR1 and CDR2 are LNHDA and SQIVND (reference sequence). Trimming took 7 bases from V and 6 from J, leaving 15 bases between them. This CDR3 is 13 amino acids long. CDR3 residues: CASKTSGGPEAFF. CDR3 nucleotide sequence: TGTGCCAGTAAGACTTCCGGGGGACCTGAAGCTTTCTTT.

The chain employs TRBV4-1 and TRBJ1-2; D unresolved. Germline V lookup: CDR1 MGHRA, CDR2 YSYEKL. V was cut by 0 bases and J by 4 bases, with 12 bases left in between. The CDR3 sequence is 15 residues long. The CDR3 region has the DNA TGCGCCAGCAGCCAAGATAGTGTCCTCTCCTATGGCTACACCTTC. Its translation: CASSQDSVLSYGYTF.

The count of this clone is one. V is TRBV12-3 or TRBV12-4 and J is TRBJ1-1; D not certain. CDR3 length: 11 residues. V lost 6 bases, J lost 3 bases, and 5 bases lay in between. CDR3 DNA: TGTGCCAGCAGACAGTACACTGAAGCTTTCTTT. Translation gives CASRQYTEAFF.

The table lists this clone with many counts. V and J are TRBV7-3 and TRBJ2-1; weak D call: TRBD1 (5 bases). V shed 0 bases and J shed 6 bases, with 6 bases lying between them. Germline V gene sequence: CDR1 SGHTA, CDR2 FQGTGA. The CDR3 length is 13 residues. The DNA of the CDR3 is TGTGCCAGCAGCTTAACCCAGGGCAATGAGCAGTTCTTC. Its protein product is CASSLTQGNEQFF.

The chain joins TRBV5-1 to TRBJ1-1, with 9 positions matching TRBD1. From germline, CDR1 is SGHRS and CDR2 YFSETQ. V was clipped by 4 bases and J by 5 bases; unmatched bases: 3. The CDR3 is 13 amino acids. The CDR3 nucleotides read TGCGCCAGCAGCCTGGACAGGGGAACTGAAGCTTTCTTT. Protein product: CASSLDRGTEAFF.

The rearrangement links TRBV7-9 to TRBJ1-2; D ambiguous. Germline-derived CDR1 and CDR2 are SEHNR and FQNEAQ (reference sequence). V dropped 1 base and J dropped 8 bases, with 8 bases sitting between them. There are 12 residues in the CDR3. In DNA, the CDR3 is TGTGCCAGCAGCTTAGACAAGCGCGGCTACACCTTC. Amino acid sequence: CASSLDKRGYTF.

The chain has TRBV7-4 and TRBJ1-4; the match to TRBD1 covers 9 bases. The V gene's germline CDR1 is SGHVT and CDR2 SQSDAQ. The CDR3 covers 18 residues. Trimming at V came to 5 bases and at J to 0 bases, leaving 10 bases not matched to a gene. This chain's CDR3 is CASSPPTGGSPTNEKLFF. The CDR3 region has the DNA TGTGCCAGCAGCCCCCCGACAGGGGGGAGCCCAACTAATGAAAAACTGTTTTTT.

This rearrangement joins TRBV7-2 to TRBJ1-2; TRBD1 aligns across 7 bases. The CDR3 consists of 14 residues. Trimming took 5 bases from V and 2 from J; bases not matched to a gene: 5. CDR1 and CDR2 from the germline V gene are SGHTA and FQGNSA. CDR3 protein: CASSVTGPNYGYTF. The CDR3 coding sequence is TGTGCCAGCAGCGTGACAGGGCCGAACTATGGCTACACCTTC.

The rearrangement joins TRBV29-1 to TRBJ2-7, with a possible D match to TRBD1 (5 bases). This CDR3 has 9 residues. In germline, CDR1 is SQVTM, CDR2 ANQGSEA. The V and J ends lost 7 bases and 7 bases respectively, with 8 bases between them. CDR3 sequence: CSGRVEQYF. DNA for the CDR3: TGCAGCGGCAGGGTTGAGCAGTACTTC.

The table lists this clone with many counts. The chain has TRBV10-1 and TRBJ1-1; D is ambiguous. Between the trimmed V and J ends, which lost 9 bases and 0 bases, there was a span of 11 bases. CDR3 length equals 13 residues. CDR1 WNHNN and CDR2 SYGVQD come from the germline V gene (reference sequence). CDR3: CARTPDLNTEAFF. The CDR3 bases are TGCGCCAGGACACCGGATCTGAACACTGAAGCTTTCTTT.